Listed below are T cell receptor beta chains from one sample, sequenced in a study of blood T cell repertoires in COVID-19. Method: immunoSEQ multiplex PCR; TCRdb's copy keeps in-frame clones and lacks some. Found here are tens of thousands of clones, around 88% of them singletons; the top ten hold more than 7%. Material for sequencing was peripheral blood. These TCRs come from a man aged 55-75 years with acute or convalescent COVID-19. The CDR3 runs from the conserved cysteine through the conserved F or W. The D gene is left open where the match is weak. Where a row states a size, it is once, few, many or the class of an expanded clone; other rows omit it.

TRBV19	NA	TRBJ1-3	NA	TGTGCCAGTAGTATAAGAGGGCCGGGACAAAGCTCTGGAAACACCATATATTTT	CASSIRGPGQSSGNTIYF
TRBV12-3/TRBV12-4	NA	TRBJ1-1	NA	TGTGCCACCAAAAAGACAGCGAACACTGAAGCTTTCTTT	CATKKTANTEAFF
TRBV6-2/TRBV6-3	once	TRBJ1-6	NA	TGTGCCAGCAGTCCGACAGCCGGAGTTTCACCCCTCCACTTT	CASSPTAGVSPLHF
TRBV6-5	NA	TRBJ1-2	NA	TGTGCCAGCAGTATGTCACAAATCAGTGGCTACACCTTC	CASSMSQISGYTF
TRBV5-4	NA	TRBJ2-7	NA	TGTGCCAGCAGCTTGGACTTAAGCTCCTACGAGCAGTACTTC	CASSLDLSSYEQYF
TRBV3-1/TRBV3-2	NA	TRBJ2-7	NA	TGTGCCAGCAGGCGGGACCTGAGCTCCTACGAGCAGTACTTC	CASRRDLSSYEQYF
TRBV5-1	NA	TRBJ1-6	NA	TGCGCCAGCAGCTTGGTGGCGGGAAATAATTCACCCCTCCACTTT	CASSLVAGNNSPLHF
TRBV19	NA	TRBJ2-4	NA	TGTGCCAGTAGTGCGTACGGGAAAAAAGAACAGTACTTC	CASSAYGKKEQYF
TRBV30	once	TRBJ2-4	TRBD2	TGTGCCTGGGGGTTAGCGGGGGCCAAAAACATTCAGTACTTC	CAWGLAGAKNIQYF
TRBV7-9	NA	TRBJ1-1	NA	TGTGCCAGCAGCCCTGACGGGACACTCCTTCGGGCTTTCTTT	CASSPDGTLLRAFF
TRBV11-2	NA	TRBJ1-1	NA	TGTGCCAGCAGCTTAGGGGGGCGGAACACTGAAGCTTTCTTT	CASSLGGRNTEAFF
TRBV7-8	NA	TRBJ1-2	NA	TGTGCCAGCAGCTTACGGGGGGGGATTTATGGCTACACCTTC	CASSLRGGIYGYTF
TRBV7-9	NA	TRBJ1-2	NA	TGTGCCAGCAGTCCTAGCCTCGACTATGGCTACACCTTC	CASSPSLDYGYTF
TRBV11-2	NA	TRBJ2-1	TRBD1	TGTGCCAGCAGCTTAGCGTGGGACAGGGTCGAAAATGAGCAGTTCTTC	CASSLAWDRVENEQFF
TRBV11-3	once	TRBJ1-1	NA	TGTGCCAGCAGCTCCAGGGCAAACACTGAAGCTTTCTTT	CASSSRANTEAFF
TRBV29-1	NA	TRBJ2-7	TRBD2	TGCAGCGTCAAACTAGCGGGAGCCTACGAGCAGTACTTC	CSVKLAGAYEQYF
TRBV7-8	NA	TRBJ1-1	NA	TGTGCCAGCAGCTTAATGCTGGCTACTGAAGCTTTCTTT	CASSLMLATEAFF
TRBV7-9	NA	TRBJ1-4	NA	TGTGCCAGCAGCTTAGGGGCAACAGCAACTAATGAAAAACTGTTTTTT	CASSLGATATNEKLFF
TRBV14	NA	TRBJ1-2	NA	TGTGCCAGCAGCCAAAGCAACTATGGCTACACCTTC	CASSQSNYGYTF
TRBV5-1	NA	TRBJ2-1	TRBD1	TGCGCCAGCAGCGGGGGACAGGGCTATGAGCAGTTCTTC	CASSGGQGYEQFF
TRBV9	NA	TRBJ2-3	NA	TGTGCCAGCAGCGTAGTTGGGAGGAGCCGGGCAGATACGCAGTATTTT	CASSVVGRSRADTQYF
TRBV5-1	NA	TRBJ1-3	NA	TGCGCCAGCAGCTTGGAAACCACTGGCTCTGGAAACACCATATATTTT	CASSLETTGSGNTIYF
TRBV10-3	NA	TRBJ2-3	NA	TGTGCCATCAGTGCTTACGGACAAACAAGTACAGATACGCAGTATTTT	CAISAYGQTSTDTQYF
TRBV9	NA	TRBJ2-2	NA	TGTGCCAGCAGCGTAGTTGGAGGGCTCACCGGGGAGCTGTTTTTT	CASSVVGGLTGELFF
TRBV5-4	NA	TRBJ2-1	TRBD2	TGTGCCAGCAGCTTAGCGGGGGGGCCCCATGAGCAGTTCTTC	CASSLAGGPHEQFF